Below are 15 T cell receptor beta chains sequenced from a single sample in a study of T cells in Graves' hyperthyroidism and ophthalmopathy. The source material, RNA transcripts, was used to amplify TCR beta CDR3 regions. The study used the HTBI primer set for a first-round RT-PCR of the TCR CDR3. TCRdb reprocessed the multiplex PCR reads via MiXCR and lists one record per CDR3 protein. Of around 600,000 distinct CDR3 sequences detected, approximately 15% appear once; the ten largest clones hold roughly 6.9%. Sequencing was carried out using blood. These receptors all come from a woman aged 18-29 years with Graves' ophthalmopathy.

This clonotype turned up a few times. This sequence joins TRBV7-3 and TRBJ2-3, with TRBD1 as a possible D gene (6 bases). The CDR3 covers 16 residues. V gave up 4 bases and J gave up 4 bases, with 18 bases separating them. The V gene's germline CDR1 is SGHTA and CDR2 FQGTGA. CDR3: CASSSLWGPPSDTQYF. CDR3 bases: TGTGCCAGCAGCTCACTGTGGGGGCCACCATCAGATACGCAGTATTTT.

The gene calls are TRBV9 and TRBJ2-1, with 7 bases matching TRBD2. Trimming removed 0 bases from V and 3 bases from J; junction bases left unmatched: 6. CDR1 and CDR2 from the germline V gene are SGDLS and YYNGEE. The CDR3 is made up of 16 amino acids. CDR3 DNA: TGTGCCAGCAGCGTAGGGGCCGGGGAGGGCTACAATGAGCAGTTCTTC. This encodes CASSVGAGEGYNEQFF.

This clonotype occurred many times. The gene calls are TRBV11-3 and TRBJ2-3; 7 nucleotides line up with TRBD2. The germline V gene encodes CDR1 SGHNT and CDR2 YENEEA. Trimming at V came to 5 bases and at J to 1 base, leaving 3 bases not matched to a gene. The CDR3 has 14 amino acids. The CDR3 DNA follows: TGTGCCAGCAGCCCTACTAGCGGCACAGATACGCAGTATTTT. It translates to CASSPTSGTDTQYF.

In its sample, this clonotype was seen many times. The chain links TRBV24-1 to TRBJ2-1, with D perhaps matching TRBD1 or TRBD2 (6 bases each). The germline V gene encodes CDR1 KGHDR and CDR2 SFDVKD. This CDR3 is built from 17 residues. V was trimmed by 4 bases and J by 7 bases, leaving 22 bases between them. The CDR3, as DNA: TGTGCCACCAGTGACCCCGAGGGGACATTCGGAGGGAATGAGCAGTTCTTC. Encoded protein: CATSDPEGTFGGNEQFF.

This clonotype turned up a few times. The chain couples TRBV7-8 to TRBJ2-2; 7 nucleotides match TRBD1. CDR1 SGHVS and CDR2 FQNEAQ come from the germline V gene. The CDR3 spans 12 residues. Unmatched junction bases numbered 2, after V lost 6 bases and J lost 7 bases. The CDR3: CASRYRGGELFF. DNA for the CDR3: TGTGCCAGCAGATACAGGGGCGGGGAGCTGTTTTTT.

This chain connects TRBV12-3 or TRBV12-4 to TRBJ1-3; D possibly corresponds to TRBD1 (5 bases). The CDR3 is 16 amino acids. The V end was cut by 4 bases, the J end by 8 bases, with 21 bases between. CDR3 loop: CASSSGRGILRDTIYF. CDR3 DNA sequence: TGTGCCAGCAGTTCGGGGCGGGGCATACTAAGAGACACCATATATTTT.

This clonotype was detected a few times. V usage is TRBV12-3 or TRBV12-4 and J usage is TRBJ2-7; TRBD1 is a possible D gene (6 bases). Trimming removed 6 bases at V and 3 bases at J, with 18 bases between. The CDR3 sequence is 15 residues long. Written as DNA, the CDR3 is TGTGCCAGCAGCCCATCCGGGACAAAAGTCTACGAGCAGTACTTC. It is translated as CASSPSGTKVYEQYF.

This clonotype has at least ten counts. The chain is built from TRBV20-1 and TRBJ2-5; a weak D match, TRBD1 (6 bases). The CDR3 consists of 13 residues. Trimming pared 0 bases from V and 6 bases from J, leaving 11 bases between. The germline gives CDR1 DFQATT, CDR2 SNEGSKA (reference sequence). DNA of the CDR3: TGCAGTGCTAGAGATTACAGGGCGCAGACCCAGTACTTC. It translates to CSARDYRAQTQYF.

The genes are TRBV24-1 and TRBJ1-1; a weak D match, TRBD1 (5 bases). Germline lookup yields CDR1 KGHDR and CDR2 SFDVKD. V was clipped by 5 bases and J by 1 base, with 10 bases between them. This CDR3 contains 14 residues. CDR3 nucleotide sequence: TGTGCCACCAGTGGGGGACTCCAGAACACTGAAGCTTTCTTT. Its translation is CATSGGLQNTEAFF.

This clonotype was counted at least ten times. The V and J genes are TRBV12-3 or TRBV12-4 and TRBJ2-3; unclear D gene. The CDR3 runs to 12 residues. Trimming removed 1 base from V and 8 bases from J, with 7 bases in between. CDR3 nucleotides: TGTGCCAGCAGTTTAGACGATATTACGCAGTATTTT. Translation gives CASSLDDITQYF.

This clonotype was seen repeatedly, ten times or more. V gene TRBV12-3 or TRBV12-4 combines with J gene TRBJ2-1, with TRBD2 matching 9 bases. This CDR3 region has 15 residues. With V trimmed by 3 bases and J by 6 bases, 6 bases remained unmatched. Written as DNA, the CDR3 is TGTGCCAGCAGTTTTTTGTCTAGCGGGATCAATGAGCAGTTCTTC. Translating it yields CASSFLSSGINEQFF.

The sample holds a few counts of this clonotype. The rearrangement links TRBV12-3 or TRBV12-4 to TRBJ1-4; no definite D call. The germline V and J ends were trimmed by 3 bases and 10 bases, with 9 bases remaining between them. The CDR3 spans 12 residues. The CDR3 nucleotides are TGTGCCAGCAGTTTTCAGCGGGCAAAACTGTTTTTT. Its translation is CASSFQRAKLFF.

In this sample, this clonotype turned up many times. The chain has TRBV29-1 and TRBJ2-7; D remains ambiguous. CDR3 length: 13 amino acids. Germline V gene data show CDR1 as SQVTM and CDR2 as ANQGSEA. The V gene lost 4 bases and the J gene lost 6 bases, with 16 bases spanning the gap. This chain's CDR3 is CSVVGRLSSEQYF. The CDR3, as DNA: TGCAGCGTTGTTGGACGTCTGAGTTCCGAGCAGTACTTC.

V and J are TRBV4-1 and TRBJ2-1; TRBD2 agrees at 9 bases. Germline loops: CDR1 MGHRA, CDR2 YSYEKL. The CDR3 covers 17 residues. The ends lost 4 bases at V and 0 bases at J; junction bases unmatched: 7. The CDR3, as DNA: TGCGCCAGCAGCCCCGGACTAGCGAGGAGCTCCTACAATGAGCAGTTCTTC. This sequence encodes CASSPGLARSSYNEQFF.

This chain uses TRBV7-9 with TRBJ1-5; D is ambiguous. Germline CDR1 and CDR2: SEHNR and FQNEAQ (reference sequence). The CDR3 is made up of 13 amino acids. V lost 2 bases and J lost 6, with 8 bases in between. This chain's CDR3 is CASSLYPGQPQHF. CDR3 DNA sequence: TGTGCCAGCAGCTTATATCCGGGTCAGCCCCAGCATTTT.